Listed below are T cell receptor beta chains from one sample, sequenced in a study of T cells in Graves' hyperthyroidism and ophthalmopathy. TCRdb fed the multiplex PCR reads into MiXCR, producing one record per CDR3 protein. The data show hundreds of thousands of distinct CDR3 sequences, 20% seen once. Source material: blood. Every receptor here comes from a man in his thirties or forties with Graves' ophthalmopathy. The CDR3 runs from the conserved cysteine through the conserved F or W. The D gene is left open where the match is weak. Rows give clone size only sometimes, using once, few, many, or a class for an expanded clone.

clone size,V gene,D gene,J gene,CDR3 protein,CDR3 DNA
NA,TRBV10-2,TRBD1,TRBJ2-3,CASSDKGARTDTQYF,TGCGCCAGCAGTGATAAGGGGGCCAGAACAGATACGCAGTATTTT
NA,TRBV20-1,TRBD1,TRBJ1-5,CSAREIQGIFSNQPQHF,TGCAGTGCTAGAGAAATACAGGGGATCTTTAGCAATCAGCCCCAGCATTTT
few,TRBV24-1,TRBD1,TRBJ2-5,CAVSRGHQETQYF,TGTGCCGTATCCAGGGGGCACCAAGAGACCCAGTACTTC
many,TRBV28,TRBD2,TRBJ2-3,CASSLRLAGYTDTQYF,TGTGCCAGCAGTTTAAGACTAGCGGGGTACACAGATACGCAGTATTTT
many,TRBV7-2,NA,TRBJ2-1,CASSLGWRDSYNEQFF,TGTGCCAGCAGCTTAGGTTGGCGGGACTCCTACAATGAGCAGTTCTTC
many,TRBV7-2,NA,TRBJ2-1,CASSSKGYNEQFF,TGTGCCAGCAGCTCTAAGGGTTACAATGAGCAGTTCTTC
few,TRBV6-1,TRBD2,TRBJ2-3,CASTRLAGGLDTQYF,TGTGCCAGCACTAGACTAGCGGGAGGGTTAGATACGCAGTATTTT
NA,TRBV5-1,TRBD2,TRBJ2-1,CASSTGLAGTYNEQFF,TGCGCCAGCAGCACTGGACTAGCGGGGACCTACAATGAGCAGTTCTTC
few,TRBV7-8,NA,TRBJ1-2,CAGTFYTF,TGTGCCGGGACCTTCTACACCTTC
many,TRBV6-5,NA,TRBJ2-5,CASSYRGGQETQYF,TGTGCCAGCAGTTACCGAGGGGGCCAAGAGACCCAGTACTTC
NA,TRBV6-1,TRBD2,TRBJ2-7,CASSRGLARNHEQYF,TGTGCCAGCAGCCGAGGACTAGCAAGGAACCACGAGCAGTACTTC